A selection of T cell receptor beta chains follows, all from one sample in a study of blood T cell repertoires in COVID-19. Data came from immunoSEQ multiplex PCR; TCRdb stores just in-frame clones and leaves some out. The table includes some 140,000 clones, approximately 84% detected once. Input material: peripheral blood. These TCRs come from a woman older than 75 with acute or convalescent COVID-19. Each CDR3 is given with its conserved first and last residue. A D gene is named only where the DNA matches it firmly. The size entry is marked missing in some rows and otherwise reads once, few, many or a size class.

TRBJ1-6 TRBV6-6 few . TGTGCCAGCAGTTACCAACAGGGACGGCCCCTCCACTTT CASSYQQGRPLHF
TRBJ2-7 TRBV12-2 . . TGTGCAAGTCGCCTCGAAGGGGGACAGAATTACTACGAGCAGTACTTC CASRLEGGQNYYEQYF
TRBJ1-2 TRBV30 . TRBD1 TGTGCCTACACCCGGGACAGGGGGAGATCTGGCTACACCTTC CAYTRDRGRSGYTF
TRBJ1-5 TRBV30 . . TGTGCCTGGAGTATGGGGGCGCAGCCCCAGCATTTT CAWSMGAQPQHF
TRBJ1-6 TRBV2 . . TGTGCCAGCAGGCGACGAGCAGGGAATAATTCACCCCTCCACTTT CASRRRAGNNSPLHF
TRBJ2-7 TRBV7-9 . . TGTGCCAGCAGCTTATCGTGGCGCGGGGCTATGGACGAGCAGTACTTC CASSLSWRGAMDEQYF
TRBJ2-5 TRBV7-9 . . TGTGCCAGCCTCCCGGGACTGCCACAAAAAGAGACCCAGTACTTC CASLPGLPQKETQYF
TRBJ2-1 TRBV6-7 . TRBD2 TGTGCCAGCAGTTACTCGAGTAGTGGACTAGCGGGAGGAAAGCTTCATAATGAGCAGTTCTTC CASSYSSSGLAGGKLHNEQFF
TRBJ1-3 TRBV4-3 . . TGCGCCAGCAGCCAAGGGGGGGGGCCTGGAAACACCATATATTTT CASSQGGGPGNTIYF
TRBJ1-6 TRBV19 once TRBD1 TGTGCCAGTAGTACAGTGGGACAGGGGAATTCACCCCTCCACTTT CASSTVGQGNSPLHF
TRBJ2-1 TRBV9 . TRBD1 TGTGCCAGCAGCGTAGGGGGACAGGAAAACAATGAGCAGTTCTTC CASSVGGQENNEQFF
TRBJ2-1 TRBV12-3/TRBV12-4 few TRBD1 TGTGCCAGCAGTTCAGGGACAGTGGATGAGCAGTTCTTC CASSSGTVDEQFF
TRBJ2-7 TRBV4-3 . TRBD2 TGCGCCAGCAGCCAAGATCGTATGGTAGCGGGTTCAACCTACGAGCAGTACTTC CASSQDRMVAGSTYEQYF
TRBJ1-2 TRBV5-1 . . TGCGCCAGCAGCTTGGCCCCCATTGGGGGGTTACCTAACTATGGCTACACCTTC CASSLAPIGGLPNYGYTF
TRBJ2-7 TRBV2 . TRBD1 TGTGCCAGCAGACGGGGACAGGCACTGAGCTCCTACGAGCAGTACTTC CASRRGQALSSYEQYF
TRBJ1-2 TRBV3-1/TRBV3-2 . . TGTGCCAGCAGCCAACAGACAGGCCGGCTTAACTATGGCTACACCTTC CASSQQTGRLNYGYTF
TRBJ1-3 TRBV5-5 . TRBD1 TGTGCCAGCAGCCGTGGACAGGTCTCTGGAAACACCATATATTTT CASSRGQVSGNTIYF
TRBJ1-4 TRBV21-1 . . TGTGCCAGCAGCGCCCCAGTTATCGACAGGGGAAGGGACGAAAAACTGTTTTTT CASSAPVIDRGRDEKLFF
TRBJ1-5 TRBV9 few TRBD1 TGTGCCAGCAGCGTAGGTGTTGAGGGGGCAGGTCAGCCCCAGCATTTT CASSVGVEGAGQPQHF
TRBJ1-3 TRBV7-8 . TRBD1 TGTGCCAGCAGATATTACGGGACAGGGAACTCTGGAAACACCATATATTTT CASRYYGTGNSGNTIYF
TRBJ2-5 TRBV5-8 . TRBD1 TGTGCCAGCAGCCGACAGGGGGCCCAAGAGACCCAGTACTTC CASSRQGAQETQYF
TRBJ2-7 TRBV5-4 . . TGTGCCAGCAGCAGGCCAGGGGACGAGCAGTACTTC CASSRPGDEQYF